Following are 8 T cell receptor beta chains from one sample sequenced in a study of beta chain features in type 1 diabetes. Study outcomes and limitations: All four CD4+ subsets of Type 1 diabetes patients contained TCRB CDR3s that were moderately but significantly shorter.

Of the isolated RNA, all was reverse transcribed, and so the sequenced material was expressed TCRB transcripts. Here immunoSEQ multiplex PCR was the method, and the copy in TCRdb shows in-frame clones only, minus some. The table shows some 200,000 clones, with roughly 16% occurring only once. Their antigen targets remain unknown. The source material was naive CD4+ T cells from blood. These receptors were collected from a young man with type 1 diabetes.

With respect to this clone: Other nucleotide sequences in the sample specify the same CDR3. The rearrangement uses TRBV30 and TRBJ2-1; TRBD2 agrees at 10 bases. The germline V gene encodes CDR1 GTSNPN and CDR2 SVGIG (reference sequence). Trimming at V came to 4 bases and at J to 1 base, leaving 1 base not matched to a gene. This CDR3 has 14 amino acids. This CDR3 reads CAWTSGRSYNEQFF. The CDR3 DNA reads as TGTGCCTGGACTAGCGGGAGATCCTACAATGAGCAGTTCTTC.

In this sample, this clone turned up a few times. Other DNA sequences in the same sample also yield this CDR3. The chain carries TRBV18 and TRBJ2-1, with 9 positions matching TRBD2. CDR1 is KGHSH, CDR2 LQKENI, per germline. The V gene end was trimmed by 2 bases and the J gene end by 4 bases; junction bases not matched to a gene: 3. The CDR3 loop spans 15 amino acids. Here the CDR3 DNA reads TGTGCCAGCTCACCAGGGCTAGCGGGGTACAATGAGCAGTTCTTC. Translating it yields CASSPGLAGYNEQFF.

The table lists this clone with a few counts. The rearrangement uses TRBV27 and TRBJ2-3, with 8 bases fitting TRBD1. Looked up from germline, CDR1 is MNHEY and CDR2 is SMNVEV (reference sequence). The CDR3 is 22 amino acids. After removal of 0 bases from V and 2 bases from J, the junction contained 22 bases not matched to a gene. Written as DNA, the CDR3 is TGTGCCAGCAGTTTATCTGGAGGGTATCTGGGACAGGCTACCTATAACACAGATACGCAGTATTTT. As protein: CASSLSGGYLGQATYNTDTQYF.

V is TRBV10-3 and J is TRBJ2-5; 7 bases are shared with TRBD1. The germline V gene encodes CDR1 ENHRY and CDR2 SYGVKD. Trimming at V came to 4 bases and at J to 5 bases, leaving 4 bases not matched to a gene. This CDR3 comprises 13 residues. Here the CDR3 DNA reads TGTGCCATCAGTGCGCAGGGGGTCGAGACCCAGTACTTC. Its protein is CAISAQGVETQYF.

This clone was counted only a few times. The gene calls are TRBV7-3 and TRBJ2-3; 8 bases match TRBD2. This CDR3 is 16 amino acids long. The germline gives CDR1 SGHTA, CDR2 FQGTGA. Trimming took 2 bases from V and 4 from J; bases not matched to a gene: 8. CDR3 DNA sequence: TGTGCCAGCAGCTTAGGCCCAGCGGGAGACGCAGATACGCAGTATTTT. Translated: CASSLGPAGDADTQYF.

The chain joins TRBV15 to TRBJ2-5; possible D gene TRBD2, 6 bases. The CDR3 length is 17 residues. V was clipped by 0 bases and J by 1 base, with 15 bases between them. The germline V gene encodes CDR1 LNHNV and CDR2 YYDKDF (reference sequence). CDR3 DNA sequence: TGTGCCACCAGCAGAGATGGTGCGGGATGGGGCCAAGAGACCCAGTACTTC. Its translation is CATSRDGAGWGQETQYF. The entire variable domain, with the rest obtained from reference TRBV15 and TRBJ2-5, is as follows: DAMVIQNPRYQVTQFGKPVTLSCSQTLNHNVMYWYQQKSSQAPKLLFHYYDKDFNNEADTPDNFQSRRPNTSFCFLDIRSPGLGDTAMYLCATSRDGAGWGQETQYFGPGTRLLVL.

The genes are TRBV6-5 and TRBJ1-2; no definite D call. The CDR3 totals 12 residues. The V gene's germline CDR1 is MNHEY and CDR2 SVGAGI. The V end was cut by 2 bases, the J end by 4 bases, with 5 bases between. The CDR3 is CASSYRGYGYTF. In DNA form, the CDR3 reads TGTGCCAGCAGTTACCGGGGCTATGGCTACACCTTC.

This clone has more than one count but fewer than ten. The V and J genes are TRBV18 and TRBJ2-3, with unresolved D. Germline V gives CDR1 KGHSH, CDR2 LQKENI. Trimming took 2 bases from V and 6 from J, leaving 6 bases between them. This CDR3 spans 12 amino acids. This chain's CDR3 is CASSPDADTQYF. CDR3 nucleotides: TGTGCCAGCTCACCAGACGCGGATACGCAGTATTTT.